Listed here is a single T cell receptor beta chain. This sample was included in a study of blood T cell repertoires in COVID-19. Repertoires were generated with immunoSEQ multiplex PCR, while TCRdb's copy carries only in-frame clones and drops some. The table shows 35,000 to 40,000 clones, with approximately 84% occurring only once. CDR3 length: 13 amino acids. CDR1 is KGHSH and CDR2 is LQKENI in the germline V gene. Trimming took 5 bases from V and 10 from J; bases not matched to a gene: 5. The chain uses TRBV18 and TRBJ1-6; TRBD1 agrees at 7 bases. The specimen sequenced was peripheral blood. The receptor's source is an older man with active or convalescent COVID-19. For the CDR3, the DNA is TGTGCCAGCTCAGACAGGGACGGCTCACCCCTCCACTTT. Translated, it gives CASSDRDGSPLHF.